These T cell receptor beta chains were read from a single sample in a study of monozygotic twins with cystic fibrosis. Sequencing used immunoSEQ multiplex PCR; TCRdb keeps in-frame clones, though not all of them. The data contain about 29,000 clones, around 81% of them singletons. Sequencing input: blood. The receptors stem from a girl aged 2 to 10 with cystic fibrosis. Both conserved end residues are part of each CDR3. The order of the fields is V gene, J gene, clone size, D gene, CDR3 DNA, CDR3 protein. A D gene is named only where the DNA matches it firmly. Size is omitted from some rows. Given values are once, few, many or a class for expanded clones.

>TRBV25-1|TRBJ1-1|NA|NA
TGTGCCAGCAGTACCCTACGTTCGTCTCAAGGGGACACTGAAGCTTTCTTT
CASSTLRSSQGDTEAFF
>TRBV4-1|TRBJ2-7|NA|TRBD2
TGCGCCAGCAGCCAAGGCCTAGCGGGGGAGGAGCAGTACTTC
CASSQGLAGEEQYF
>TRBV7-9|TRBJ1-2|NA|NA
TGTGCCAGCAGCCGGCGGGACTATGGCTACACCTTC
CASSRRDYGYTF
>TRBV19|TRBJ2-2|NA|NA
TGTGCCAGTAGTCACGGAACGAACACCGGGGAGCTGTTTTTT
CASSHGTNTGELFF
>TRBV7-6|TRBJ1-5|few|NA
TGTGCCAGCAGCTTAAACCAGGGCGGTCAGCCCCAGCATTTT
CASSLNQGGQPQHF
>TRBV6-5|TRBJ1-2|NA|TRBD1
TGTGCCAGCAGTTACGGGACAGGGGAGGGCTACACCTTC
CASSYGTGEGYTF
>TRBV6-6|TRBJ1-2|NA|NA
TGTGCCAGCAGTTACGTGTCAGGAGCTAACTATGGCTACACCTTC
CASSYVSGANYGYTF
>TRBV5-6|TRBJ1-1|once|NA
TGTGCCAGCAGTACTGAGATGAACACTGAAGCTTTCTTT
CASSTEMNTEAFF
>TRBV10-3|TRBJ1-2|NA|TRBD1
TGTGCCATCAGTGACGAGGGGGCGAGGGATGGCTACACCTTC
CAISDEGARDGYTF
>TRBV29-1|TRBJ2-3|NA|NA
TGCAGCGTTGGCGGAATCACAGATACGCAGTATTTT
CSVGGITDTQYF
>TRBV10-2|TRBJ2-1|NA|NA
TGCGCCAGCAGTGTAGGTCCGGGGAATGAGCAGTTCTTC
CASSVGPGNEQFF
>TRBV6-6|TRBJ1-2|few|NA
TGTGCCAGCAGTTACAGGGCCTATGGCTACACCTTC
CASSYRAYGYTF
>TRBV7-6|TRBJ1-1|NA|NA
TGTGCCAGCAGCTCTCCTTCGGGACCCGAAGGGGAGCGAGCTTTCTTT
CASSSPSGPEGERAFF
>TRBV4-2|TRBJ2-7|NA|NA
TGTGCCAGCAGCCAAGAGTTTAACTACGAGCAGTACTTC
CASSQEFNYEQYF
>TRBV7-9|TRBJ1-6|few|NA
TGTGCCAGCAGTCAGGACCGCACGAATTCACCCCTCCACTTT
CASSQDRTNSPLHF
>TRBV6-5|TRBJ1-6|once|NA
TGTGCCAGCAGTTACTCGAAAGTGCCAGGCGTTTCACCCCTCCACTTT
CASSYSKVPGVSPLHF
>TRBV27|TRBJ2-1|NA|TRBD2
TGTGCCAGCAGTTTAGGCTTTAGCGGGAGGCCAACCTACAATGAGCAGTTCTTC
CASSLGFSGRPTYNEQFF
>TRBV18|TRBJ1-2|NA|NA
TGTGCCAGCTCACCACTTCGGGATGGCTACACCTTC
CASSPLRDGYTF